This T cell receptor beta chain stems from a study of Graves' ophthalmopathy and Graves' hyperthyroidism. Regarding the study as a whole: Most expanded clonotypes in thyroid above 0.001 frequency also showed up in blood. In separating ophthalmopathy from stable hyperthyroidism, a 13-signature model achieved nearly 90% sensitivity and about 80% specificity.

Transcripts of RNA were the source for amplifying TCR beta CDR3 regions. RT-PCR was first run with HTBI primers, then multiplex PCR in a second round. Using its own MiXCR run on the multiplex PCR reads, TCRdb lists one record per CDR3 protein. The sample lists about 640,000 distinct CDR3 sequences; 35% to 45% were seen once. With a duration under 3 months, ophthalmopathy in the donors showed moderate-to-severe activity, CAS ≥3 and NOSPECS ≥4. Orbital computed tomography and thyroid ultrasound, along with TRAb, serum thyroxine and clinical symptoms, underpinned diagnosis. The CDR3 spans 15 residues. V lost 1 base to trimming and J lost 5 bases; unmatched junction nucleotides: 2. Germline-derived CDR1 and CDR2 are ENHRY and SYGVKD. There are many counts of this clonotype. Its antigen remains unidentified.

The chain carries TRBV10-3 and TRBJ1-4; 9 positions match TRBD1. Sequencing was done on a sample of peripheral blood. This clonotype originated in an adult man with Graves' ophthalmopathy. The CDR3: CAISEYRGPNEKLFF. The CDR3 DNA is TGTGCCATCAGTGAGTACAGGGGGCCGAATGAAAAACTGTTTTTT.